One sample yielded the 21 T cell receptor beta chains listed below, sequenced in a study of shared clonotypes between healthy human individuals. Clones were read by immunoSEQ multiplex PCR, and TCRdb kept only the in-frame ones, dropping some. The table includes about 600,000 clones, approximately 97% detected once. Sequenced material: naive CD4+ T cells sorted from blood. Indicated subset: CD45RA+ positively selected. The receptors come from a woman aged 25-40 years in good health.

The V and J genes are TRBV11-2 and TRBJ2-2; 13 bases align to TRBD2. V was clipped by 7 bases and J by 0 bases; unmatched bases: 5. Germline V lookup: CDR1 SGHAT, CDR2 FQNNGV. The CDR3 extends over 17 amino acids. The CDR3 nucleotides are TGTGCCAGCACCCGGACTAGCGGGAGTTCGAACACCGGGGAGCTGTTTTTT. Translating gives CASTRTSGSSNTGELFF.

J is TRBJ2-3 and V is TRBV19, with 11 bases lining up with TRBD1. CDR3 length: 13 residues. Looked up from germline, CDR1 is LNHDA and CDR2 is SQIVND (reference sequence). This CDR3 reads CVVDRGRPDTQYF. The CDR3 bases are TGTGTTGTGGACAGGGGGCGCCCAGATACGCAGTATTTT.

The rearrangement uses TRBV6-1 and TRBJ2-7, with a weak D call TRBD1 (6 bases). Looked up from germline, CDR1 is MNHNS and CDR2 is SASEGT. With 4 bases removed from V and 0 bases from J, the gap between germline ends came to 10 bases. The CDR3 sequence is 14 residues long. The CDR3 bases are TGTGCCAGCAGTGGCCAGGGGAGCTCCTACGAGCAGTACTTC. It specifies CASSGQGSSYEQYF.

V is TRBV27 and J is TRBJ1-5, with a possible D match to TRBD1 (5 bases). Trimming left V 1 base short and J 0 bases short, with 13 bases between. CDR3 length equals 17 residues. CDR1 is MNHEY and CDR2 is SMNVEV in the germline V gene (reference sequence). The CDR3: CASSLFGTAHSNQPQHF. The CDR3 region has the DNA TGTGCCAGCAGTTTATTTGGGACGGCCCATAGCAATCAGCCCCAGCATTTT.

The CDR3, as DNA: TGTGCCAGCAGTACAGGGATCGCCTATGGCTACACCTTC. This sequence encodes CASSTGIAYGYTF. The rearrangement links TRBV28 to TRBJ1-2; TRBD1 is a possible D gene (6 bases). Germline values: CDR1 MDHEN, CDR2 SYDVKM. V was cut by 5 bases and J by 4 bases, with 11 bases left in between. The CDR3 sequence is 13 residues long.

The V gene is TRBV6-5, the J gene TRBJ2-1, with D hard to call. Trimming pared 5 bases from V and 6 bases from J, leaving 17 bases between. The germline V gene has CDR1 MNHEY and CDR2 SVGAGI. CDR3 size: 15 residues. The chain's CDR3 is CASSPQVAVINEQFF. The CDR3 nucleotides are TGTGCCAGCAGTCCCCAAGTGGCTGTGATCAATGAGCAGTTCTTC.

The rearrangement uses TRBV7-9 and TRBJ2-7; a possible D gene is TRBD1 (6 bases). Trimming pared 2 bases from V and 5 bases from J, leaving 22 bases between. Germline CDR1 is SEHNR and CDR2 is FQNEAQ (reference sequence). CDR3 length equals 17 residues. In DNA form, the CDR3 reads TGTGCCAGCAGCTTAATCGTAGCAGGGGACGGAGTCAACGAGCAGTACTTC. Protein: CASSLIVAGDGVNEQYF.

A remark on this clone: The same CDR3 arises from other DNA sequences in this sample as well. The chain combines TRBV28 with TRBJ2-7; 7 nucleotides line up with TRBD1. With 5 bases clipped from V and 2 bases from J, the junction kept 0 bases outside the gene matches. This CDR3 spans 12 amino acids. Germline-derived CDR1 and CDR2 are MDHEN and SYDVKM. The CDR3: CASSTGAYEQYF. The CDR3 nucleotides read TGTGCCAGCAGTACAGGGGCCTACGAGCAGTACTTC.

The CDR3 region has the DNA TGTGCCAGCAGCTCAGTCCACGAGCAGTACTTC. Its translation: CASSSVHEQYF. This chain uses TRBV7-8 with TRBJ2-7, with D unclear. The V end was cut by 4 bases, the J end by 5 bases, with 6 bases between. This CDR3 has 11 residues. CDR1 and CDR2 from the germline V gene are SGHVS and FQNEAQ.

J is TRBJ1-2 and V is TRBV7-8, with 8 bases lining up with TRBD1. With 5 bases clipped from V and 7 bases from J, the junction kept 9 bases outside the gene matches. Germline V gene sequence: CDR1 SGHVS, CDR2 FQNEAQ. This CDR3 has 14 residues. CDR3 residues: CASSKRTGMGGYTF. CDR3 bases: TGTGCCAGCAGCAAAAGGACAGGGATGGGTGGCTACACCTTC.

The chain combines TRBV19 with TRBJ2-1; 11 bases are a match to TRBD2. Germline CDR1 LNHDA, CDR2 SQIVND (reference sequence). This CDR3 has 15 residues. V shed 5 bases and J 3 bases; nucleotides not matched to a gene: 3. The CDR3 spells CASSFGTSGYNEQFF. In DNA, the CDR3 is TGTGCCAGTAGTTTCGGGACTAGCGGCTACAATGAGCAGTTCTTC.

V gene TRBV11-3 combines with J gene TRBJ2-5; 7 nucleotides align to TRBD2. Germline CDR1 and CDR2: SGHNT and YENEEA. Losses at the gene ends were 3 bases for V and 5 bases for J; bases not matched to a gene: 6. The CDR3 is 14 residues long. Written as DNA, the CDR3 is TGTGCCAGCAGCTTGCGACTAGCCGCGGAGACCCAGTACTTC. Amino acid sequence: CASSLRLAAETQYF.

The V gene is TRBV6-6, the J gene TRBJ1-2, with a tentative D call TRBD1 (6 bases). CDR1 and CDR2 from the germline V gene are MNHNY and SVGAGI (reference sequence). The V gene lost 7 bases and the J gene lost 8 bases, with 17 bases spanning the gap. CDR3 size: 13 residues. The CDR3 protein is CASNLQGDFGYTF. DNA for the CDR3: TGTGCCAGCAACCTACAGGGTGATTTCGGCTACACCTTC.

The V and J genes are TRBV27 and TRBJ2-2, with a tentative D call TRBD2 (5 bases). Germline V gene sequence: CDR1 MNHEY, CDR2 SMNVEV (reference sequence). Trimming took off 7 bases at V and 4 bases at J, with 16 bases between the two ends. The CDR3 length is 15 residues. CDR3 in amino acids: CASIGWTGGTGELFF. Here the CDR3 DNA reads TGTGCCAGCATTGGCTGGACTGGCGGCACCGGGGAGCTGTTTTTT.

The rearrangement links TRBV28 to TRBJ2-7, with a possible D match to TRBD1 (5 bases). Trimming shortened V by 3 bases and J by 4 bases, and 13 bases separated the two germline ends. CDR1 is MDHEN and CDR2 is SYDVKM in the germline V gene. This CDR3 contains 14 residues. This chain's CDR3 is CASSLDTSLYEQYF. Here the CDR3 DNA reads TGTGCCAGCAGTTTGGACACGTCTTTATACGAGCAGTACTTC. The full variable domain, its missing parts supplied by reference TRBV28 and TRBJ2-7, is DVKVTQSSRYLVKRTGEKVFLECVQDMDHENMFWYRQDPGLGLRLIYFSYDVKMKEKGDIPEGYSVSREKKERFSLILESASTNQTSMYLCASSLDTSLYEQYFGPGTRLTVT.

This chain uses TRBV7-9 with TRBJ1-2, with D perhaps matching TRBD1 (5 bases). The CDR3 is made up of 15 amino acids. The V gene's germline CDR1 is SEHNR and CDR2 FQNEAQ (reference sequence). With 1 base removed from V and 2 bases from J, the gap between germline ends came to 11 bases. CDR3: CASSLGQGPNYGYTF. For the CDR3, the DNA is TGTGCCAGCAGCTTAGGTCAGGGTCCCAACTATGGCTACACCTTC.

The V call is TRBV6-1, the J call TRBJ2-7; possible D gene TRBD2, 6 bases. V lost 6 bases, J lost 4 bases, and 7 bases lay in between. Germline loops: CDR1 MNHNS, CDR2 SASEGT. The CDR3 sequence is 11 residues long. In DNA, the CDR3 is TGTGCCAGCAGCCGGGGGTACGAGCAGTACTTC. Translated: CASSRGYEQYF.

The table lists this clone with a count of one. Here the CDR3 reads CASSFLLAGYEQYF. Written as DNA, the CDR3 is TGTGCCAGCAGTTTTCTCCTAGCGGGTTACGAGCAGTACTTC. The V gene is TRBV2, the J gene TRBJ2-7; TRBD2 agrees at 8 bases. The CDR3 runs 14 residues. J lost 4 bases, V lost 5 bases, and 7 bases had no gene match. Germline V lookup: CDR1 SNHLY, CDR2 FYNNEI.

The chain couples TRBV28 to TRBJ1-5; TRBD1 is a possible D gene (5 bases). This CDR3 has 15 residues. Germline V CDR1 and CDR2: MDHEN, SYDVKM. V was cut by 6 bases and J by 4 bases, with 16 bases left in between. The CDR3 DNA reads as TGTGCCAGCAGGACCCCGGGACGGATGAATCAGCCCCAGCATTTT. Its translation: CASRTPGRMNQPQHF.

The chain combines TRBV4-2 with TRBJ2-5, with D maybe TRBD1 (5 bases). The J call may be in error: the DNA end matches TRBJ2-7 better. Germline CDR1 is LGHNA and CDR2 is YNFKEQ. The CDR3 loop spans 14 amino acids. The CDR3, as DNA: TGTGCCAGCAGCCAAGGGGGTGCAGGGCACGAGCAGTACTTC. Amino acids: CASSQGGAGHEQYF.

V and J are TRBV28 and TRBJ1-5; 9 positions agree with TRBD1. With V trimmed by 8 bases and J by 0 bases, 11 bases remained unmatched. CDR3 size: 17 residues. Germline CDR1 reads MDHEN; CDR2 reads SYDVKM. The CDR3 sequence: CASLTRDRAYSNQPQHF. CDR3 DNA: TGTGCCAGCCTGACCCGGGACAGGGCGTATAGCAATCAGCCCCAGCATTTT.